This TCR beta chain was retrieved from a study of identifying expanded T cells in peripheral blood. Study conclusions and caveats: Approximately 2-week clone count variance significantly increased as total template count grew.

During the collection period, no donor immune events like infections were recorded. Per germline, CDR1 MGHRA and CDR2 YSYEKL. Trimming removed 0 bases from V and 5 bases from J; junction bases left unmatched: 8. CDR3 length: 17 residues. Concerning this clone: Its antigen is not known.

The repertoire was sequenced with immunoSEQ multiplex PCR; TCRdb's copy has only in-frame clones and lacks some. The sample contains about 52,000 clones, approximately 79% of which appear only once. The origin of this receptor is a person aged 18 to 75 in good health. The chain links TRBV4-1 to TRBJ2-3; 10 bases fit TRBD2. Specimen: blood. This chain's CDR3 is CASSQDQAASGRDTQYF. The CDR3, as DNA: TGCGCCAGCAGCCAAGATCAAGCGGCTAGCGGGAGAGATACGCAGTATTTT.